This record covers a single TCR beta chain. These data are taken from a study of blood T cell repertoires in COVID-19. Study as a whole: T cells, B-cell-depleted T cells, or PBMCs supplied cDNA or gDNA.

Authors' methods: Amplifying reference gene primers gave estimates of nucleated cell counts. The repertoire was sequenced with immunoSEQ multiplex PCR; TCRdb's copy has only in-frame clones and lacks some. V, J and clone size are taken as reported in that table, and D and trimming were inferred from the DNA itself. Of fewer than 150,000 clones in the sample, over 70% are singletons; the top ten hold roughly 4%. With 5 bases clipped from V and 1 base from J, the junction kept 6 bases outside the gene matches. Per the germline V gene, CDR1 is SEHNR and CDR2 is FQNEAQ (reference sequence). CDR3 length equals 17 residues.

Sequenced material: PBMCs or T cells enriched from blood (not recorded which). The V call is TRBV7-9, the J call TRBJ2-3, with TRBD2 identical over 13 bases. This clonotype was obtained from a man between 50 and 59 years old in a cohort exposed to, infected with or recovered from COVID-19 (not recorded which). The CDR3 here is CASSDGTSGVGTDTQYF. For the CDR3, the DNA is TGTGCCAGCAGCGACGGGACTAGCGGGGTGGGCACAGATACGCAGTATTTT. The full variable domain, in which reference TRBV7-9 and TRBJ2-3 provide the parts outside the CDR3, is DTGVSQNPRHKITKRGQNVTFRCDPISEHNRLYWYRQTLGQGPEFLTYFQNEAQLEKSRLLSDRFSAERPKGSFSTLEIQRTEQGDSAMYLCASSDGTSGVGTDTQYFGPGTRLTVL.